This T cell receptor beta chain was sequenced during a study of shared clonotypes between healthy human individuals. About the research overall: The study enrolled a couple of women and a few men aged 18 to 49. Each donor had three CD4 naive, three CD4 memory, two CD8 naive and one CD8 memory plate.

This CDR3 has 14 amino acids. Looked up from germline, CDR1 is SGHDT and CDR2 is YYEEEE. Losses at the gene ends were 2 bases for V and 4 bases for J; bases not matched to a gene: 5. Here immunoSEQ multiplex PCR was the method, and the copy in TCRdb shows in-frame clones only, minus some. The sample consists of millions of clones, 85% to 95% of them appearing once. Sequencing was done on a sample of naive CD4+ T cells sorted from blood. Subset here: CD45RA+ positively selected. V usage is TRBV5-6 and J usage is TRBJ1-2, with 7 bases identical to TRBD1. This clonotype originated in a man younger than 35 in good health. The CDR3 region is CASSFSGTVYGYTF. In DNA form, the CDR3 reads TGTGCCAGCAGCTTTAGTGGGACAGTCTATGGCTACACCTTC.